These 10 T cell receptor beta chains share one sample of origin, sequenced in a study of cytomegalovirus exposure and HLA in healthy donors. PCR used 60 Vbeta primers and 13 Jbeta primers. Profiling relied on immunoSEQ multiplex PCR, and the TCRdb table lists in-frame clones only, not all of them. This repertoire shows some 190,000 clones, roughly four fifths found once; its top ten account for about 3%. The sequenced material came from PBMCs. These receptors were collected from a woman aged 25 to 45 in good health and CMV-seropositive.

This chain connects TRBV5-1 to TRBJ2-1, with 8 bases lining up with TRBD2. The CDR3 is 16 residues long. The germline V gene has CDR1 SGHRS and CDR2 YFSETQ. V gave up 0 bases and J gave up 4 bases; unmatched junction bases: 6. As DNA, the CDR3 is TGCGCCAGCAGCTTGGGAAAAGGGACTAGGTACAATGAGCAGTTCTTC. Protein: CASSLGKGTRYNEQFF. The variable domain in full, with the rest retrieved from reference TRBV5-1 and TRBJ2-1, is KAGVTQTPRYLIKTRGQQVTLSCSPISGHRSVSWYQQTPGQGLQFLFEYFSETQRNKGNFPGRFSGRQFSNSRSEMNVSTLELGDSALYLCASSLGKGTRYNEQFFGPGTRLTVL.

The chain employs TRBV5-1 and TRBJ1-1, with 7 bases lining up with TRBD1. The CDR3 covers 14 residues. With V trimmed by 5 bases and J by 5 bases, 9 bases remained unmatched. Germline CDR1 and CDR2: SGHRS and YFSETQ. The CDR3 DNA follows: TGCGCCAGCAGAGAGGGGGCGCGAAGGACTGAAGCTTTCTTT. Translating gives CASREGARRTEAFF.

In DNA form, the CDR3 reads TGTGCCAGCAGCTGGGGGACAGGGGGCGTTTCACCCCTCCACTTT. Protein product: CASSWGTGGVSPLHF. This chain connects TRBV5-6 to TRBJ1-6, with 12 bases matching TRBD1. Germline CDR1 SGHDT, CDR2 YYEEEE. This CDR3 region has 15 residues. The trim removed 3 bases at V and 9 bases at J, leaving 4 bases unmatched.

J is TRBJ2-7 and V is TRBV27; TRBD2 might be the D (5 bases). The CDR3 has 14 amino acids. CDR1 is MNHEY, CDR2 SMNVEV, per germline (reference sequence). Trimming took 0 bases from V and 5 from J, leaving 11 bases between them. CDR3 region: CASSLSVGSNEQYF. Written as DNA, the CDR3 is TGTGCCAGCAGTTTATCGGTGGGGAGCAACGAGCAGTACTTC.

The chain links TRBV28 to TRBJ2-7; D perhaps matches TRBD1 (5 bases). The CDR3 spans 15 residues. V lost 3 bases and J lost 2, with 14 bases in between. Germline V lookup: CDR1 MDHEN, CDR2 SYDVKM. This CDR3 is CASSFSVQGAYEQYF. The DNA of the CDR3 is TGTGCCAGCAGTTTCTCTGTCCAGGGCGCCTACGAGCAGTACTTC.

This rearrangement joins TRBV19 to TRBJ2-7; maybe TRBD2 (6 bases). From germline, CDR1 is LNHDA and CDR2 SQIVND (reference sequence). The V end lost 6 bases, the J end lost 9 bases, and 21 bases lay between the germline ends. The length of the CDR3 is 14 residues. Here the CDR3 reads CASSSGDLPRGQYF. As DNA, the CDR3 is TGTGCCAGTAGCTCTGGGGACTTACCTCGGGGGCAGTACTTC.

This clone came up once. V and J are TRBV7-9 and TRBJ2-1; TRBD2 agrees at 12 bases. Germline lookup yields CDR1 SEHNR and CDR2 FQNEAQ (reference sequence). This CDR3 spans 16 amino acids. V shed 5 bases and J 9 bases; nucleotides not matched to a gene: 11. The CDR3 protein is CASSHLAGGVWGEQFF. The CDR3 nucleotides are TGTGCCAGCAGCCACCTAGCGGGAGGGGTTTGGGGTGAGCAGTTCTTC.

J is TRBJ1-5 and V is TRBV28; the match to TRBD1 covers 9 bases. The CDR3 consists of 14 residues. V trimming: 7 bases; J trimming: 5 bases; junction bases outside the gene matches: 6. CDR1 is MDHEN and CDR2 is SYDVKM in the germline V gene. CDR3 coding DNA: TGTGCCAGCAAACCTACAGGGGGCCATCAGCCCCAGCATTTT. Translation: CASKPTGGHQPQHF.

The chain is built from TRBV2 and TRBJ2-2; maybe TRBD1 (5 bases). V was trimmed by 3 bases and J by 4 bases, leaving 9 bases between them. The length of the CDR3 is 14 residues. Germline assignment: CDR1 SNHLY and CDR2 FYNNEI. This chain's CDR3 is CASSDTQGTGELFF. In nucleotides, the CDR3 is TGTGCCAGCAGTGATACCCAGGGCACCGGGGAGCTGTTTTTT.

The chain's CDR3 is CASSATSGRALETQYF. The CDR3 DNA sequence: TGCGCCAGCAGCGCGACTAGCGGGAGGGCCTTGGAGACCCAGTACTTC. The chain employs TRBV5-1 and TRBJ2-5; 14 bases align to TRBD2. J was trimmed by 5 bases and V by 4 bases; bases with no gene match: 7. This CDR3 comprises 16 residues. Per the germline V gene, CDR1 is SGHRS and CDR2 is YFSETQ.